This record looks at one T cell receptor (beta chain) sequence and its context. The antigen remains undetermined. CDR3 length: 12 amino acids. Per germline, CDR1 SQVTM and CDR2 ANQGSEA. The V end was cut by 6 bases, the J end by 6 bases, with 14 bases between. The data originate from a study of T cells in Graves' hyperthyroidism and ophthalmopathy. Amplification yielded TCR beta CDR3 regions, with RNA transcripts as the source. Primed by the HTBI set, a first-round RT-PCR was run on the TCR CDR3. From the multiplex PCR reads, TCRdb called clonotypes with MiXCR, one entry per CDR3 protein. The data show around 800,000 distinct CDR3 sequences, about two fifths seen once. Study-wide points: The model's output predicted ophthalmopathy at a median of around 6.9 months prior to onset. Within blood appeared most thyroid clonotypes that had expanded above 0.001.

Sequencing used blood. The V call is TRBV29-1, the J call TRBJ1-2; no reliable D call. The clonotype comes from a man between 18 and 35 years old with Graves' hyperthyroidism. CDR3 in amino acids: CSVDGPGHGYTF. The CDR3 nucleotides are TGCAGCGTAGACGGCCCCGGGCATGGCTACACCTTC.